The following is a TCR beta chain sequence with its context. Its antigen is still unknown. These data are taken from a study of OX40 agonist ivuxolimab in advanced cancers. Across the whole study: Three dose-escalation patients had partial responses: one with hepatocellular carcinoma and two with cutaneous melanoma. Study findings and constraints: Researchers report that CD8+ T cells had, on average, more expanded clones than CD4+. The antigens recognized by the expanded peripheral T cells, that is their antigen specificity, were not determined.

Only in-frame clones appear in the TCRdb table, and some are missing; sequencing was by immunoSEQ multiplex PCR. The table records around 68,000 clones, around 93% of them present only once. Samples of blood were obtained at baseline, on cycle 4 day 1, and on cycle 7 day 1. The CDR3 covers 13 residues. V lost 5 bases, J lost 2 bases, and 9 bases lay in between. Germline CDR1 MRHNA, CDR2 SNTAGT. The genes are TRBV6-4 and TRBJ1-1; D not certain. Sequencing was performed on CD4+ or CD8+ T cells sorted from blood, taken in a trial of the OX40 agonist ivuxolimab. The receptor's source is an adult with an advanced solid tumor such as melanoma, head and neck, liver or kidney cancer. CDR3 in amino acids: CASSLRSNTEAFF. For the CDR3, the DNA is TGTGCCAGCAGTCTAAGATCTAACACTGAAGCTTTCTTT.